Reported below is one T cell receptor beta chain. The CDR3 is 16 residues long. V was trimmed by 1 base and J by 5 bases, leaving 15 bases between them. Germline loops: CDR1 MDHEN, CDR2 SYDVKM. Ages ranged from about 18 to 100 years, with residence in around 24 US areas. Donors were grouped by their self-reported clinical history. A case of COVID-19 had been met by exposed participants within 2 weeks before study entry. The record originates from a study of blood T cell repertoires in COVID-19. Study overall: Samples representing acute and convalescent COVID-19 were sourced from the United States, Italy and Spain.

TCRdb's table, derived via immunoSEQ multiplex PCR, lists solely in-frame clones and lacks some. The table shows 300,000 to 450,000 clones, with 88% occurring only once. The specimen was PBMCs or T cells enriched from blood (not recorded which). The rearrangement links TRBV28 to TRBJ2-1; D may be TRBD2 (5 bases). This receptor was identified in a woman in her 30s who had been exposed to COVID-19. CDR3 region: CASSLFGQRINNEQFF. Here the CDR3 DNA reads TGTGCCAGCAGTTTATTTGGCCAGCGGATCAACAATGAGCAGTTCTTC.